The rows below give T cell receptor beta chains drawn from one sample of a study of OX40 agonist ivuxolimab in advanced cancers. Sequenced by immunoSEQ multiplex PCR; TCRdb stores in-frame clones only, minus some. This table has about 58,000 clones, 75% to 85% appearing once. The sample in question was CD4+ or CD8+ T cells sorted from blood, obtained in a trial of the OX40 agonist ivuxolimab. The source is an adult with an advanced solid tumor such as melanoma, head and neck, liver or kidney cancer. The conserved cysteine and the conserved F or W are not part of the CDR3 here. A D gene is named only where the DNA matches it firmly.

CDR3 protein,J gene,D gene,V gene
ASSLVQMNTEAF,TRBJ1-1,-,TRBV5-1
SLGGAGSGYGYT,TRBJ1-2,-,TRBV29-1
ASSFGETDSGRGTQY,TRBJ2-5,-,TRBV5-4
ASSLGQGTDTQY,TRBJ2-3,TRBD1,TRBV7-6
ASSPVRGRSVGELF,TRBJ2-2,TRBD2,TRBV7-2
ASSARTGGWTEAF,TRBJ1-1,TRBD1,TRBV9
ASSLLGQGRSTDTQY,TRBJ2-3,TRBD1,TRBV28
ASSEQSSTDTQY,TRBJ2-3,-,TRBV10-2
ASRSLGLRDTQY,TRBJ2-3,-,TRBV5-5
ATSRDRGNTEAF,TRBJ1-1,-,TRBV15
ASSSPSRTRWKTQY,TRBJ2-5,TRBD2,TRBV27
ASTKQSNSPLH,TRBJ1-6,-,TRBV19
ASSIRAGPYEQY,TRBJ2-7,-,TRBV19
ASSHPAGTEAF,TRBJ1-1,-,TRBV6-1
ASSADRLISYEQY,TRBJ2-7,TRBD1,TRBV6-4
ASSLGLLAGGEHYNEQF,TRBJ2-1,TRBD2,TRBV11-2
ASSLRDTGSGSPLH,TRBJ1-6,-,TRBV2
ASSPLNAANSPLH,TRBJ1-6,-,TRBV7-9